This T cell receptor beta chain was sequenced during a study of response to subunit inactivated influenza vaccine. Study-level results: Authors suggested each seasonal influenza vaccination recruits few new T cells.

About this clonotype: Antigen unknown.

TCRdb itself ran the RT-PCR reads through MiXCR, one entry per CDR3 protein. Altogether about 800,000 distinct CDR3 sequences are present, 21% being singletons, with the ten largest covering 10%. Trimming removed 6 bases from V and 4 bases from J, with 16 bases in between. Looked up from germline, CDR1 is MNHEY and CDR2 is SMNVEV (reference sequence). This CDR3 is 14 amino acids long. This receptor was obtained from a man in his fifties or sixties who received an inactivated influenza vaccine. The V call is TRBV27, the J call TRBJ2-7; the D call may be TRBD1 or TRBD2 (5 bases each). The sequencing used PBMCs from blood, collected about 5 days after vaccination. The CDR3 sequence is CASRRGSIVYEQYF. CDR3 coding DNA: TGTGCCAGCAGGAGGGGCTCGATCGTATACGAGCAGTACTTC.